This T cell receptor beta chain was identified during a study of cytotoxic CD8 clonotypes in ibrutinib-treated CLL. Study in general: Among patients, approximately 24 responded partially and 2 completely; around 15 then stayed remitted and some twelve progressed after median around 70 months. Study-wide results and caveats: Upon ibrutinib response clonality rose, and upon progression it fell back toward baseline. The study sampled sustained-remission and progressing patients at different times. The public clonotypes identified were infrequent and showed contraction or stability on treatment.

In this sample, this clone turned up once. What it recognizes is unknown. Losses at the gene ends were 6 bases for V and 7 bases for J; bases not matched to a gene: 11. This CDR3 is built from 15 residues. In germline, CDR1 is LNHDA, CDR2 SQIVND (reference sequence). Using immunoSEQ multiplex PCR, the repertoire was profiled, and TCRdb retains in-frame clones only, with some absent. Of 35,000 to 45,000 clones listed, about 64% are singletons. The TCR was taken from a human donor with chronic lymphocytic leukemia. Source: PBMCs, taken at disease progression, from a patient treated with ibrutinib. The rearrangement joins TRBV19 to TRBJ1-1; 10 nucleotides align to TRBD1. The chain's CDR3 is CASSSPGQGRFEAFF. The CDR3 DNA sequence: TGTGCCAGTAGCTCACCGGGACAGGGGCGCTTTGAAGCTTTCTTT.